A selection of T cell receptor beta chains follows, all from one sample in a study of cytomegalovirus exposure and HLA in healthy donors. Some clones are missing from TCRdb's copy, which holds only in-frame ones; the method was immunoSEQ multiplex PCR. This sample lists about 200,000 clones; its ten largest clones have 0.9% to 1.4%. The material sequenced was PBMCs. All receptors come from a girl aged 2-10 years in good health and CMV-seropositive. Both conserved end residues are part of each CDR3. D genes are given only for firm matches.

d_gene: TRBD1
j_gene: TRBJ1-4
v_gene: TRBV5-6
CDR3nt: TGTGCCAGCTCATACGGGACAGGGGATGAAAAACTGTTTTTT
CDR3aa: CASSYGTGDEKLFF

d_gene: TRBD2
j_gene: TRBJ2-1
v_gene: TRBV7-9
CDR3nt: TGTGCCAGCAGCCTTCTAGCGGGGGAGCAGTTCTTC
CDR3aa: CASSLLAGEQFF

d_gene: TRBD2
j_gene: TRBJ2-3
v_gene: TRBV27
CDR3nt: TGTGCCAGCAGGTCAGCGGGAGTTACGCAGTATTTT
CDR3aa: CASRSAGVTQYF

d_gene: TRBD2
j_gene: TRBJ2-7
v_gene: TRBV27
CDR3nt: TGTGCCAGCAGCCCGACTAGCGGGAGGGCGCTAGTCGATGAGCAGTACTTC
CDR3aa: CASSPTSGRALVDEQYF

d_gene: .
j_gene: TRBJ2-1
v_gene: TRBV5-4
CDR3nt: TGTGCCAGCAGCCCAATACTAGGGGGTGAGCAGTTCTTC
CDR3aa: CASSPILGGEQFF

d_gene: .
j_gene: TRBJ2-4
v_gene: TRBV7-9
CDR3nt: TGTGCCAGCAGCTTAGCGCGTTCCGGGGAAAACATTCAGTACTTC
CDR3aa: CASSLARSGENIQYF

d_gene: TRBD2
j_gene: TRBJ2-1
v_gene: TRBV6-4
CDR3nt: TGTGCCAGCAGTGACGTTACTAGCGGGAGTATCAATGAGCAGTTCTTC
CDR3aa: CASSDVTSGSINEQFF

d_gene: TRBD2
j_gene: TRBJ2-2
v_gene: TRBV7-8
CDR3nt: TGTGCCAGCAGCACCGGACTAGCGGGAGTAAGAACCGGGGAGCTGTTTTTT
CDR3aa: CASSTGLAGVRTGELFF

d_gene: .
j_gene: TRBJ1-4
v_gene: TRBV28
CDR3nt: TGTGCCAGCAGTGCTTTTTCGGTGAAACTGTTTTTT
CDR3aa: CASSAFSVKLFF

d_gene: .
j_gene: TRBJ2-7
v_gene: TRBV5-4
CDR3nt: TGTGCCAGCAGCTTGTACGCTGGAGACGAGCAGTACTTC
CDR3aa: CASSLYAGDEQYF

d_gene: .
j_gene: TRBJ1-5
v_gene: TRBV27
CDR3nt: TGTGCCAGCAGTTTCGTCAGGGATCAGCCCCAGCATTTT
CDR3aa: CASSFVRDQPQHF

d_gene: .
j_gene: TRBJ2-3
v_gene: TRBV19
CDR3nt: TGTGCCAGTAGTCTCGGACAGCTGCTCACAGATACGCAGTATTTT
CDR3aa: CASSLGQLLTDTQYF

d_gene: .
j_gene: TRBJ1-1
v_gene: TRBV27
CDR3nt: TGTGCCAGCAGTTTAGGGAGCCCTGCCCGCACTGAAGCTTTCTTT
CDR3aa: CASSLGSPARTEAFF

d_gene: TRBD1
j_gene: TRBJ2-7
v_gene: TRBV6-4
CDR3nt: TGTGCCAGCAGGGAGGACGGGACAGGGGCTTACGAGCAGTACTTC
CDR3aa: CASREDGTGAYEQYF

d_gene: TRBD1
j_gene: TRBJ1-5
v_gene: TRBV6-5
CDR3nt: TGTGCCAGCAGTTACCGACAGGGCTCTCAGCCCCAGCATTTT
CDR3aa: CASSYRQGSQPQHF

d_gene: TRBD1
j_gene: TRBJ1-6
v_gene: TRBV2
CDR3nt: TGTGCCAGCAGTGAAACGGACAGGGGGGAATCACCCCTCCACTTT
CDR3aa: CASSETDRGESPLHF

d_gene: .
j_gene: TRBJ2-7
v_gene: TRBV10-2
CDR3nt: TGCGCCAGCAGTGAGAGGCGGGCAGGGGATGGACACGAGCAGTACTTC
CDR3aa: CASSERRAGDGHEQYF

d_gene: TRBD2
j_gene: TRBJ2-3
v_gene: TRBV7-9
CDR3nt: TGTGCCAGCAGCTTCCTAGCGGGACTCCCCCTACGCACAGATACGCAGTATTTT
CDR3aa: CASSFLAGLPLRTDTQYF

d_gene: .
j_gene: TRBJ2-3
v_gene: TRBV21-1
CDR3nt: TGTGCCAGCAGCAAAGTCCCGACTAGCGGGAGTACAGATACGCAGTATTTT
CDR3aa: CASSKVPTSGSTDTQYF

d_gene: .
j_gene: TRBJ2-7
v_gene: TRBV6-5
CDR3nt: TGTGCCAGCACCCCCCAGGGTGGGGGCTCCTACGAGCAGTACTTC
CDR3aa: CASTPQGGGSYEQYF

d_gene: TRBD2
j_gene: TRBJ2-3
v_gene: TRBV11-3
CDR3nt: TGTGCCAGCAGCCCACCCGGACTAGTCATAAGCCCCACAGATACGCAGTATTTT
CDR3aa: CASSPPGLVISPTDTQYF

d_gene: .
j_gene: TRBJ2-7
v_gene: TRBV2
CDR3nt: TGTGCCAGCAGTGATGTGGGGCTTCACGCCCTCTACGAGCAGTACTTC
CDR3aa: CASSDVGLHALYEQYF

d_gene: .
j_gene: TRBJ1-3
v_gene: TRBV28
CDR3nt: TGTGCCAGCAGTTTCGTAAATGCGAGAAACACCATATATTTT
CDR3aa: CASSFVNARNTIYF

d_gene: TRBD2
j_gene: TRBJ2-6
v_gene: TRBV29-1
CDR3nt: TGCAGCGTGGAAGGACTAGCGGGAGGAGACAGGTGGGGGGCCAACGTCCTGACTTTC
CDR3aa: CSVEGLAGGDRWGANVLTF

d_gene: .
j_gene: TRBJ2-7
v_gene: TRBV28
CDR3nt: TGTGCCAGCAGCCGAATGACCGACAGCTTCTACGAGCAGTACTTC
CDR3aa: CASSRMTDSFYEQYF

d_gene: TRBD1
j_gene: TRBJ1-2
v_gene: TRBV19
CDR3nt: TGTGCCAGTAGGCCCACAGGGGAAGACTATGGCTACACCTTC
CDR3aa: CASRPTGEDYGYTF

d_gene: TRBD2
j_gene: TRBJ2-3
v_gene: TRBV5-1
CDR3nt: TGCGCCAGCAGCTTTCCAAGAAGCGGGAGCCGAGATACGCAGTATTTT
CDR3aa: CASSFPRSGSRDTQYF

d_gene: .
j_gene: TRBJ2-1
v_gene: TRBV7-2
CDR3nt: TGTGCCAGCAGCCGACTCGGACAGACCTACAATGAGCAGTTCTTC
CDR3aa: CASSRLGQTYNEQFF

d_gene: TRBD2
j_gene: TRBJ2-5
v_gene: TRBV23-1
CDR3nt: TGCGCCAGCAGTCGATACATTACCCCTCAAACTAGCGGGAGTTACAGGCGGGTACAAGAGACCCAGTACTTC
CDR3aa: CASSRYITPQTSGSYRRVQETQYF

d_gene: .
j_gene: TRBJ2-3
v_gene: TRBV4-1
CDR3nt: TGCGCCAGCAGCCCCCAGGCCGCGGGGCTTCTGGATACGCAGTATTTT
CDR3aa: CASSPQAAGLLDTQYF

d_gene: TRBD1
j_gene: TRBJ2-2
v_gene: TRBV11-3
CDR3nt: TGTGCCAGCAGCTTAGCAGGCAGGGGGCCCGGGGAGCTGTTTTTT
CDR3aa: CASSLAGRGPGELFF

d_gene: .
j_gene: TRBJ2-7
v_gene: TRBV29-1
CDR3nt: TGCAGCGCTTCGGGACACCCACTGAGCTCCTACGAGCAGTACTTC
CDR3aa: CSASGHPLSSYEQYF

d_gene: TRBD1
j_gene: TRBJ2-7
v_gene: TRBV19
CDR3nt: TGTGCCAGTAGTATAGGAGGGGGCGCCGAGCAGTACTTC
CDR3aa: CASSIGGGAEQYF

d_gene: .
j_gene: TRBJ1-5
v_gene: TRBV28
CDR3nt: TGTGCCAGCAGCGCAGGGGAAGGAGTGTACGGTCAGCCCCAGCATTTT
CDR3aa: CASSAGEGVYGQPQHF

d_gene: TRBD2
j_gene: TRBJ2-1
v_gene: TRBV4-2
CDR3nt: TGTGCCAGCAGCCAAACTAGCGGACAGTACAATGAGCAGTTCTTC
CDR3aa: CASSQTSGQYNEQFF

d_gene: .
j_gene: TRBJ2-3
v_gene: TRBV27
CDR3nt: TGTGCCAGCAGTTTAGGGCTAGCCCCAGATACGCAGTATTTT
CDR3aa: CASSLGLAPDTQYF

d_gene: TRBD2
j_gene: TRBJ2-7
v_gene: TRBV6-4
CDR3nt: TGTGCCAGCAAAAAGCGGGAGGGCCCCTACGAGCAGTACTTC
CDR3aa: CASKKREGPYEQYF

d_gene: TRBD1
j_gene: TRBJ1-2
v_gene: TRBV9
CDR3nt: TGTGCCAGCAGCGCGGGACAGGGGCCAAGTTATGGCTACACCTTC
CDR3aa: CASSAGQGPSYGYTF

d_gene: .
j_gene: TRBJ2-2
v_gene: TRBV28
CDR3nt: TGTGCCAGCAGTTTATTTCGACAGCTGAGTCTCCGGGAGCTGTTTTTT
CDR3aa: CASSLFRQLSLRELFF

d_gene: TRBD2
j_gene: TRBJ2-7
v_gene: TRBV29-1
CDR3nt: TGCAGCGCAGCAGCGGGAAGCGTCGGGGAGCAGTACTTC
CDR3aa: CSAAAGSVGEQYF

d_gene: TRBD2
j_gene: TRBJ2-1
v_gene: TRBV19
CDR3nt: TGTGCCAGTACCGGCGGGAGAAAGATTGATGAGCAGTTCTTC
CDR3aa: CASTGGRKIDEQFF

d_gene: .
j_gene: TRBJ1-1
v_gene: TRBV28
CDR3nt: TGTGCCAGCAGTCTCCCCCCCGACACTGAAGCTTTCTTT
CDR3aa: CASSLPPDTEAFF

d_gene: TRBD1
j_gene: TRBJ1-2
v_gene: TRBV2
CDR3nt: TGTGCCAGCAGTGCACAGGGGCCGGTAAACTATGGCTACACCTTC
CDR3aa: CASSAQGPVNYGYTF